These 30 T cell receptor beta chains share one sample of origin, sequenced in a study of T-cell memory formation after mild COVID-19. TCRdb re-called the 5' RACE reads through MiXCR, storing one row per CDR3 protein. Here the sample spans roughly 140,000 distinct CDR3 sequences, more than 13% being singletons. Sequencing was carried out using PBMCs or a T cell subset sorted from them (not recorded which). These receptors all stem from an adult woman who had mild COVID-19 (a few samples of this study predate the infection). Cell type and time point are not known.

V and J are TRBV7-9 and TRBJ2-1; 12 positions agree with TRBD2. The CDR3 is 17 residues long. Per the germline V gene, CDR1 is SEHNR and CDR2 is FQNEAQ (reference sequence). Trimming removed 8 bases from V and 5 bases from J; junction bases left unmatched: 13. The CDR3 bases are TGTGCCAGCTCGGGACTAGCGGGTGCCTTTACCCACAATGAGCAGTTCTTC. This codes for CASSGLAGAFTHNEQFF.

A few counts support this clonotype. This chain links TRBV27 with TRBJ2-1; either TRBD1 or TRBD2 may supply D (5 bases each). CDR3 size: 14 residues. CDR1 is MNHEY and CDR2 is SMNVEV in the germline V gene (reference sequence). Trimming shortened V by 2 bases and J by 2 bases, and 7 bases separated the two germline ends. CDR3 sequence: CASSLRDAYNEQFF. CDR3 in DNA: TGTGCCAGCAGTTTAAGGGACGCCTACAATGAGCAGTTCTTC.

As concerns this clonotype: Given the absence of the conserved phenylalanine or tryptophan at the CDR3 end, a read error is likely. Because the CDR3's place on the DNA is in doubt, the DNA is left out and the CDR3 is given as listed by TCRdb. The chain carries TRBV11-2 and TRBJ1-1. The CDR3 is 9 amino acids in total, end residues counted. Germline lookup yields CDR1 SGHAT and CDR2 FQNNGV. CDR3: CASSLGKGI.

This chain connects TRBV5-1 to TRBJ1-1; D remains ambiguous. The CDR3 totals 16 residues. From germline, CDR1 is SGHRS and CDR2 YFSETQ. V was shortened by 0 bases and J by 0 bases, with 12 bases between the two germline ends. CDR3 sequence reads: CASSLADLTLNTEAFF. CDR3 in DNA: TGCGCCAGCAGCTTGGCCGATCTCACTCTGAACACTGAAGCTTTCTTT. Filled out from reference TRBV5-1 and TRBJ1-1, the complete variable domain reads KAGVTQTPRYLIKTRGQQVTLSCSPISGHRSVSWYQQTPGQGLQFLFEYFSETQRNKGNFPGRFSGRQFSNSRSEMNVSTLELGDSALYLCASSLADLTLNTEAFFGQGTRLTVV.

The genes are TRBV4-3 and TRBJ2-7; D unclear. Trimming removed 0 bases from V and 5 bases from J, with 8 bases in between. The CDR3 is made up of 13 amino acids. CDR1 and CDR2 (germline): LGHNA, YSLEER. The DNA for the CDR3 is TGCGCCAGCAGCCAAGATACCGCTGACGAGCAGTACTTC. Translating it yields CASSQDTADEQYF.

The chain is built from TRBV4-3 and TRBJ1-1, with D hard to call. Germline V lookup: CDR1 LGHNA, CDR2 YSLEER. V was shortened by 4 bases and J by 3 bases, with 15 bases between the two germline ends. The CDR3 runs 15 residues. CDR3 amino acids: CASSPSRFGHTEAFF. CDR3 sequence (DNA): TGCGCCAGCAGCCCAAGCCGATTTGGCCACACTGAAGCTTTCTTT.

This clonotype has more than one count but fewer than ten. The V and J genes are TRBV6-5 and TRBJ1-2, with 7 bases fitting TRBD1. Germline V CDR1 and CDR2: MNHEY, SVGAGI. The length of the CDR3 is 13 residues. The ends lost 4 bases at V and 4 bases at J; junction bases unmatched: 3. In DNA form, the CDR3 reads TGTGCCAGCAGTTCCGGGACAGTCTATGGCTACACCTTC. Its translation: CASSSGTVYGYTF.

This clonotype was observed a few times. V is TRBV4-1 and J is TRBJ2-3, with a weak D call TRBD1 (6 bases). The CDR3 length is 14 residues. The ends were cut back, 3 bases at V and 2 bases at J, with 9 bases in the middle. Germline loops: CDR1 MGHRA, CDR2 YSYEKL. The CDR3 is CASSHGQLTDTQYF. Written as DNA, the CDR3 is TGCGCCAGCAGCCATGGACAGCTCACAGATACGCAGTATTTT.

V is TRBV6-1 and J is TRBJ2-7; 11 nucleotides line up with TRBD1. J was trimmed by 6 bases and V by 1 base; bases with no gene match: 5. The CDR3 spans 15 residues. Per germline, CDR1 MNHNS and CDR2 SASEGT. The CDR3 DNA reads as TGTGCCAGCAGTGAAGAAGGGACAGGGGGATCCGAGCAGTACTTC. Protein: CASSEEGTGGSEQYF.

The CDR3 DNA is TGTGCCAGCAGTTACTCTCAGGAGTTCTATGGCTACACCTTC. Its protein is CASSYSQEFYGYTF. The genes are TRBV6-5 and TRBJ1-2; D remains unclear. This CDR3 is 14 amino acids long. Germline V gene sequence: CDR1 MNHEY, CDR2 SVGAGI. The V end lost 0 bases, the J end lost 4 bases, and 9 bases lay between the germline ends.

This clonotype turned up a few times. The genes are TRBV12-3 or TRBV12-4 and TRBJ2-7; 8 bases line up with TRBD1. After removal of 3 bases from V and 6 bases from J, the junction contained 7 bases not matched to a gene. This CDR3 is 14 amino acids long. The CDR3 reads CASSLVDRVSEQYF. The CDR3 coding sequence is TGTGCCAGCAGTTTGGTGGACAGGGTGTCCGAGCAGTACTTC.

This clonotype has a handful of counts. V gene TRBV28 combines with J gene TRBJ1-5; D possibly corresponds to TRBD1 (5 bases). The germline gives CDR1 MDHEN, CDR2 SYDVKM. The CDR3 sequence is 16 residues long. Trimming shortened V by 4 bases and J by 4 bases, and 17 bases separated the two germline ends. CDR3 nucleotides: TGTGCCAGCAGTTCGATCTATGGGGGAAAGAATCAGCCCCAGCATTTT. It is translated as CASSSIYGGKNQPQHF.

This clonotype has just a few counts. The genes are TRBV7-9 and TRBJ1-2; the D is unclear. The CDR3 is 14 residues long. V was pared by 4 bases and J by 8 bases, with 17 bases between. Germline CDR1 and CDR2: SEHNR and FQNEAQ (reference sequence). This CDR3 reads CASSSVTVLGGYTF. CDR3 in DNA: TGTGCCAGCAGCTCCGTAACAGTTCTGGGAGGCTACACCTTC. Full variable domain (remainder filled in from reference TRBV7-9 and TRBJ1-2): DTGVSQNPRHKITKRGQNVTFRCDPISEHNRLYWYRQTLGQGPEFLTYFQNEAQLEKSRLLSDRFSAERPKGSFSTLEIQRTEQGDSAMYLCASSSVTVLGGYTFGSGTRLTVV.

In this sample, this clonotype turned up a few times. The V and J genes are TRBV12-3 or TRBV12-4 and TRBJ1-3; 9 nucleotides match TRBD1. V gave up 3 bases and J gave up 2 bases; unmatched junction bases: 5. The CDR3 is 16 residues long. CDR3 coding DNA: TGTGCCAGCAGTTTGGGGACAGGGTTAGCTGGAAACACCATATATTTT. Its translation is CASSLGTGLAGNTIYF.

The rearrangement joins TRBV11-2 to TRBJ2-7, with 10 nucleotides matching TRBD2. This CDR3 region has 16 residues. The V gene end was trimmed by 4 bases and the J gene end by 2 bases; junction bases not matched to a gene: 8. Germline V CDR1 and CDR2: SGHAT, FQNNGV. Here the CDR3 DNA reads TGTGCCAGCAGCTCGCTTTGGACTAGCGGCACCTACGAGCAGTACTTC. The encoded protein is CASSSLWTSGTYEQYF.

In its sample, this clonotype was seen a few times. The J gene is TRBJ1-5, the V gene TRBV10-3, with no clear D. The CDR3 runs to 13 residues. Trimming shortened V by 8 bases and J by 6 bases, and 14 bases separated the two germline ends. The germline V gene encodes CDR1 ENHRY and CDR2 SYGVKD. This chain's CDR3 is CAIPHPAGQPQHF. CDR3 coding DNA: TGTGCCATCCCTCATCCAGCGGGTCAGCCCCAGCATTTT.

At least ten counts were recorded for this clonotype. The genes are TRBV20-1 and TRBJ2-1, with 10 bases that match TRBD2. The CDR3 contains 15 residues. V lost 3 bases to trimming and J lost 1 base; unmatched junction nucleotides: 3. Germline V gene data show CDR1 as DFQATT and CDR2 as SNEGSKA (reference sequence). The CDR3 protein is CSARELAGSYNEQFF. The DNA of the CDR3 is TGCAGTGCTAGGGAACTAGCGGGGTCCTACAATGAGCAGTTCTTC.

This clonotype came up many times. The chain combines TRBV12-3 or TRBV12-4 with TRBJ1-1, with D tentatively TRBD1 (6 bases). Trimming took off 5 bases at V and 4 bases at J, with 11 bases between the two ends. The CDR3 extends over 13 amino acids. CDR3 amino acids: CASSPSQGTEAFF. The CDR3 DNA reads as TGTGCCAGCAGTCCCTCACAGGGCACTGAAGCTTTCTTT.

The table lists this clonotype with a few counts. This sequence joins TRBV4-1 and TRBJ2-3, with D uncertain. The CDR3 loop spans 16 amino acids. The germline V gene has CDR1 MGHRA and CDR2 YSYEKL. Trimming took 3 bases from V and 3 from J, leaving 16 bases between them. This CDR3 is CASSHPAQSGTDTQYF. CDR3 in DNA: TGCGCCAGCAGCCATCCAGCTCAGTCAGGAACAGATACGCAGTATTTT.

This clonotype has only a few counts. CDR3 DNA: TGTGCCAGCAGCCCTCCACCGGGCCTTACCTACGAGCAGTACTTC. Its translation is CASSPPPGLTYEQYF. The rearrangement links TRBV7-9 to TRBJ2-7; no reliable D call. Germline assignment: CDR1 SEHNR and CDR2 FQNEAQ (reference sequence). This CDR3 contains 15 residues. The ends were cut back, 5 bases at V and 2 bases at J, with 16 bases in the middle.

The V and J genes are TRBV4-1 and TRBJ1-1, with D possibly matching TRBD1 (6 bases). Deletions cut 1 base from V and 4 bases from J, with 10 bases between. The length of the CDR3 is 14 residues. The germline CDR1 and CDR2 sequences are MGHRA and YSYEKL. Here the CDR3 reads CASSQAGALTEAFF. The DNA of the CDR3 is TGCGCCAGCAGCCAAGCGGGGGCCCTCACTGAAGCTTTCTTT.

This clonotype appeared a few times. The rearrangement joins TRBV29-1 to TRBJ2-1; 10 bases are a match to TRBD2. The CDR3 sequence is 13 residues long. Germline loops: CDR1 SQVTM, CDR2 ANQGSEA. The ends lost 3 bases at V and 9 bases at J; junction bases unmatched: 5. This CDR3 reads CSVDWLAGAEQFF. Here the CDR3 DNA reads TGCAGCGTTGATTGGCTAGCGGGAGCTGAGCAGTTCTTC.

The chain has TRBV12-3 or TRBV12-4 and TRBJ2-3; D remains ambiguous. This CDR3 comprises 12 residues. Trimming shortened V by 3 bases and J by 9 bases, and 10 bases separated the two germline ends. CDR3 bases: TGTGCCAGCAGTTTCACCCTGGAGACGCAGTATTTT. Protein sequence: CASSFTLETQYF.

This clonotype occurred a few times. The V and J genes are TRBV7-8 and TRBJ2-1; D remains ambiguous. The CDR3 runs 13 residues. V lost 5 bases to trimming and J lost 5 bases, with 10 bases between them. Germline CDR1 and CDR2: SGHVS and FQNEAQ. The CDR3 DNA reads TGTGCCAGCAGCGGAATAGCTAACAATGAGCAGTTCTTC. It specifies CASSGIANNEQFF.

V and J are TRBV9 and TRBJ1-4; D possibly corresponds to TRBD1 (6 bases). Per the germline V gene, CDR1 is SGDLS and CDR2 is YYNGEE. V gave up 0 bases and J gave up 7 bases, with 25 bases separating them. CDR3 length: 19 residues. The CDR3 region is CASSVEWGGILGKGEKLFF. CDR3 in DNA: TGTGCCAGCAGCGTAGAGTGGGGGGGCATCCTCGGTAAGGGTGAAAAACTGTTTTTT.

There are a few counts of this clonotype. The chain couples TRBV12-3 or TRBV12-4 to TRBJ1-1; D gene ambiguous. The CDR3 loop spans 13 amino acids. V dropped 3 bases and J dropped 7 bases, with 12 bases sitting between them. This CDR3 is CASSFRGYHEAFF. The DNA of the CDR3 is TGTGCCAGCAGTTTTCGAGGGTATCATGAAGCTTTCTTT.

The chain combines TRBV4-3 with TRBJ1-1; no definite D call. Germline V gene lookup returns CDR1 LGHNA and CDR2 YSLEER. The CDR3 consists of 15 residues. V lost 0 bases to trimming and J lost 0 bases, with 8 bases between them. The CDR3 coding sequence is TGCGCCAGCAGCCAAGAGAGCCGATTGAACACTGAAGCTTTCTTT. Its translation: CASSQESRLNTEAFF.

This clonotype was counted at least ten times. The CDR3 sequence is CASSLTGGDTYEQYF. As DNA, the CDR3 is TGTGCCAGCAGCTTAACCGGCGGGGACACTTACGAGCAGTACTTC. V and J are TRBV7-9 and TRBJ2-7; D may correspond to TRBD1 or TRBD2 (6 bases each). Trimming cost V 2 bases and J 4 bases, with 15 bases left between them. The CDR3 has 15 amino acids. In germline, CDR1 is SEHNR, CDR2 FQNEAQ (reference sequence).

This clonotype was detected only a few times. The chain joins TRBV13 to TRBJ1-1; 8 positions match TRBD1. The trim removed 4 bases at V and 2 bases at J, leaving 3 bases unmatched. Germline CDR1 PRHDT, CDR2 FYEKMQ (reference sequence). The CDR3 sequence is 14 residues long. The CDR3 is CASSYRGRNTEAFF. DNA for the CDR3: TGTGCCAGCAGCTACAGGGGGAGAAACACTGAAGCTTTCTTT. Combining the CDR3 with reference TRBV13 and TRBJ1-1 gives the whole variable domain AAGVIQSPRHLIKEKRETATLKCYPIPRHDTVYWYQQGPGQDPQFLISFYEKMQSDKGSIPDRFSAQQFSDYHSELNMSSLELGDSALYFCASSYRGRNTEAFFGQGTRLTVV.

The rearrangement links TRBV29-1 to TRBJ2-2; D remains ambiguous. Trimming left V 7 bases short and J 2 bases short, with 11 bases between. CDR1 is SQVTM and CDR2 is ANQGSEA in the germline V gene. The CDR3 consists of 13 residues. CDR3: CSGRRANTGELFF. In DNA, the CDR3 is TGCAGCGGACGCCGTGCCAACACCGGGGAGCTGTTTTTT.